The 15 T cell receptor beta chains reported below all come from one sample, sequenced in a study of cytomegalovirus exposure and HLA in healthy donors. Use of 60 Vbeta and 13 Jbeta primers characterized the PCR. Only in-frame clones appear in the TCRdb table, and some are missing; sequencing was by immunoSEQ multiplex PCR. The top ten clones hold under 4% of a sample with approximately 93,000 clones, about 80% of them seen once. The sequenced material came from PBMCs. Every receptor here comes from a male donor in good health and CMV-seropositive.

The chain recombines TRBV5-6 with TRBJ2-3; D gene ambiguous. Germline lookup yields CDR1 SGHDT and CDR2 YYEEEE. The CDR3 has 16 amino acids. Trimming removed 0 bases at V and 2 bases at J, with 13 bases between. The CDR3 spells CASSLASGRYTDTQYF. For the CDR3, the DNA is TGTGCCAGCAGCTTGGCCTCAGGCAGGTACACAGATACGCAGTATTTT.

The V call is TRBV30, the J call TRBJ1-2, with 11 nucleotides matching TRBD1. V gave up 7 bases and J gave up 5 bases; unmatched junction bases: 9. Germline CDR1 and CDR2: GTSNPN and SVGIG (reference sequence). This CDR3 contains 14 residues. The CDR3 DNA is TGTGCCTACCAAGGACAGGGGGCCTGGTATGGCTACACCTTC. This translates into CAYQGQGAWYGYTF.

This clone was observed once. V gene TRBV27 combines with J gene TRBJ1-5, with a possible D match to TRBD1 (6 bases). The CDR3 runs 12 residues. Germline CDR1 and CDR2: MNHEY and SMNVEV (reference sequence). V lost 8 bases, J lost 9 bases, and 14 bases lay in between. As DNA, the CDR3 is TGTGCCAGCGGTACAGGGTGGAGGCCCCAGCATTTT. This codes for CASGTGWRPQHF.

V gene TRBV9 combines with J gene TRBJ2-3, with D maybe TRBD2 (6 bases). The CDR3 extends over 15 amino acids. V was trimmed by 3 bases and J by 2 bases, leaving 13 bases between them. Looked up from germline, CDR1 is SGDLS and CDR2 is YYNGEE. The CDR3 is CASSAGGDHTDTQYF. The DNA for the CDR3 is TGTGCCAGCAGCGCCGGCGGGGACCACACAGATACGCAGTATTTT.

The genes are TRBV5-4 and TRBJ2-5; 12 bases are a match to TRBD2. CDR1 is SGHNT and CDR2 is YYREEE in the germline V gene (reference sequence). CDR3 length: 15 amino acids. J was trimmed by 2 bases and V by 4 bases; bases with no gene match: 3. The CDR3 protein is CASSQTSGGQETQYF. DNA for the CDR3: TGTGCCAGCAGCCAGACTAGCGGGGGACAAGAGACCCAGTACTTC.

This sequence joins TRBV23-1 and TRBJ2-1; a weak D match, TRBD1 (6 bases). TRBV23-1 is labeled an ORF, and its function is uncertain. The CDR3 is made up of 14 amino acids. V was pared by 3 bases and J by 6 bases, with 12 bases between. The CDR3 loop is CASSHQGSGNEQFF. CDR3 DNA sequence: TGCGCCAGCAGTCATCAGGGGAGCGGCAATGAGCAGTTCTTC.

A few counts support this clone. The chain couples TRBV6-1 to TRBJ2-7; D may be TRBD1 (6 bases). The V end lost 1 base, the J end lost 7 bases, and 17 bases lay between the germline ends. The CDR3 loop spans 15 amino acids. Germline V CDR1 and CDR2: MNHNS, SASEGT. The CDR3 DNA is TGTGCCAGCAGTGAAGGGGGGCAGGGAAGTGGAGAGCAGTACTTC. The encoded protein is CASSEGGQGSGEQYF.

This clone came up once. Other DNA sequences within the sample encode an identical CDR3. The chain recombines TRBV5-1 with TRBJ2-7; 7 bases map to TRBD1. The V and J ends lost 1 base and 10 bases, in that order; junction bases with no gene match: 8. The germline V gene encodes CDR1 SGHRS and CDR2 YFSETQ. This CDR3 contains 13 residues. The CDR3 loop reads CASSLQQGKEQYF. CDR3 DNA: TGCGCCAGCAGCTTGCAACAGGGGAAGGAACAGTACTTC. Looking up the rest from reference TRBV5-1 and TRBJ2-7 gives the full variable domain: KAGVTQTPRYLIKTRGQQVTLSCSPISGHRSVSWYQQTPGQGLQFLFEYFSETQRNKGNFPGRFSGRQFSNSRSEMNVSTLELGDSALYLCASSLQQGKEQYFGPGTRLTVT.

The genes are TRBV18 and TRBJ2-3, with TRBD2 matching over 14 bases. Germline CDR1 is KGHSH and CDR2 is LQKENI. This CDR3 comprises 17 residues. The trim removed 3 bases at V and 4 bases at J, leaving 6 bases unmatched. CDR3 DNA: TGTGCCAGCTCACCGTCTGGACTAGCGGGGGGATCAGATACGCAGTATTTT. It codes for CASSPSGLAGGSDTQYF.

This clone showed up just once. The rearrangement links TRBV29-1 to TRBJ2-1; TRBD2 matches at 7 bases. The CDR3 is 12 amino acids. Germline CDR1 reads SQVTM; CDR2 reads ANQGSEA. Germline trimming cut 5 bases from V and 7 bases from J; bases unmatched to any gene: 5. The DNA for the CDR3 is TGCAGCGTTCAAAGGGAGGGGAATGAGCAGTTCTTC. It specifies CSVQREGNEQFF.

This chain joins TRBV2 and TRBJ2-1; the D is unclear. CDR1 is SNHLY and CDR2 is FYNNEI in the germline V gene. The CDR3 extends over 12 amino acids. The germline V and J ends were trimmed by 3 bases and 9 bases, with 9 bases remaining between them. The CDR3 DNA is TGTGCCAGCAGTGAGAACACCTCTGAGCAGTTCTTC. Its protein product is CASSENTSEQFF.

The chain couples TRBV29-1 to TRBJ2-5, with D tentatively TRBD2 (5 bases). This CDR3 region has 12 residues. With 4 bases removed from V and 3 bases from J, the gap between germline ends came to 9 bases. Germline V gene data show CDR1 as SQVTM and CDR2 as ANQGSEA. CDR3 sequence: CSVGNGKETQYF. In DNA form, the CDR3 reads TGCAGCGTTGGCAACGGGAAAGAGACCCAGTACTTC.

This clone occurred a few times. The chain joins TRBV5-6 to TRBJ2-7; 10 bases agree with TRBD1. Per the germline V gene, CDR1 is SGHDT and CDR2 is YYEEEE. J lost 2 bases, V lost 5 bases, and 4 bases had no gene match. This CDR3 spans 14 amino acids. DNA of the CDR3: TGTGCCAGCAGGGTGGGACAGGGGCCCTACGAGCAGTACTTC. It is translated as CASRVGQGPYEQYF.

The rearrangement joins TRBV5-4 to TRBJ1-2; 7 bases map to TRBD1. Germline V gives CDR1 SGHNT, CDR2 YYREEE (reference sequence). The CDR3 length is 13 residues. V shed 0 bases and J 7 bases; nucleotides not matched to a gene: 3. CDR3 sequence: CASSLAQGGGYTF. CDR3 nucleotide sequence: TGTGCCAGCAGCTTGGCTCAGGGGGGTGGCTACACCTTC.

The chain uses TRBV5-4 and TRBJ1-5; no firm D call. This CDR3 has 14 amino acids. CDR1 is SGHNT, CDR2 YYREEE, per germline (reference sequence). V lost 0 bases and J lost 8, with 12 bases in between. CDR3 nucleotide sequence: TGTGCCAGCAGCTTGGCCGGCGGGTATGAGCCCCAGCATTTT. As protein: CASSLAGGYEPQHF.